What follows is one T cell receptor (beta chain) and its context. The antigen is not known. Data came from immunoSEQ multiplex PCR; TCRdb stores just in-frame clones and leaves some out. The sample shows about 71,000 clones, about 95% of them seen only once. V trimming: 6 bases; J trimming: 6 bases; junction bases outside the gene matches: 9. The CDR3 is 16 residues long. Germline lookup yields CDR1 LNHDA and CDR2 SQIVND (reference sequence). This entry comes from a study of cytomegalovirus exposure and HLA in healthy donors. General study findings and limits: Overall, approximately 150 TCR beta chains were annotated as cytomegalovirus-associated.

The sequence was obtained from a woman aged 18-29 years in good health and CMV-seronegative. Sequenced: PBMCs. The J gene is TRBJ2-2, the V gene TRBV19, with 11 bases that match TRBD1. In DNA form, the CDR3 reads TGTGCCAGTAGACGAAGTGGACAGGGGGCCGCCGGGGAGCTGTTTTTT. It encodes CASRRSGQGAAGELFF.